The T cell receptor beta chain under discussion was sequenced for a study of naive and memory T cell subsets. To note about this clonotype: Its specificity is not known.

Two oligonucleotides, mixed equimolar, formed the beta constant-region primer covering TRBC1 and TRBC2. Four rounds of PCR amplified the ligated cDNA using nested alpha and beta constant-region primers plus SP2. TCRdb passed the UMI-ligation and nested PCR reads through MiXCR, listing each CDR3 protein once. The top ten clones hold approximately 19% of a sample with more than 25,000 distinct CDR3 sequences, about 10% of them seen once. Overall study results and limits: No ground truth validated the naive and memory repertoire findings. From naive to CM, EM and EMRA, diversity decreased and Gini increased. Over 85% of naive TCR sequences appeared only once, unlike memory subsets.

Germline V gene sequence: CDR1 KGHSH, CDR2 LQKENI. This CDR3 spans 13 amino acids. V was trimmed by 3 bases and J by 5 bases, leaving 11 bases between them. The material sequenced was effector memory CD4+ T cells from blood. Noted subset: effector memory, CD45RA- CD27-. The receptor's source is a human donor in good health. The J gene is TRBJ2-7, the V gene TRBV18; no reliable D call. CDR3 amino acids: CASSPLEQNEQYF. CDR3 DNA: TGTGCCAGCTCACCCCTAGAGCAGAACGAGCAGTACTTC.